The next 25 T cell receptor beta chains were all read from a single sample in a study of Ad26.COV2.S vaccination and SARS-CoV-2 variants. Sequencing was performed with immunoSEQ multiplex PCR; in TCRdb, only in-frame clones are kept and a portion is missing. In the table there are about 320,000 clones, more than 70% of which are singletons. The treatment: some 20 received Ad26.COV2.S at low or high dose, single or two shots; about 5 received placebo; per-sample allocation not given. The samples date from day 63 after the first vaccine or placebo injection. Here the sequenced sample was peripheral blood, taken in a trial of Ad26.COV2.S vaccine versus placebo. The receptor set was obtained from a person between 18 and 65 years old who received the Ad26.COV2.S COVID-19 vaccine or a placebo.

The CDR3 nucleotides read TGCAGTGCTGGTCCTTCTCGGGGGTTCTTC. It encodes CSAGPSRGFF. The chain couples TRBV20-1 to TRBJ2-1, with TRBD2 as a possible D gene (5 bases). The CDR3 extends over 10 amino acids. The germline gives CDR1 DFQATT, CDR2 SNEGSKA (reference sequence). Trimming pared 5 bases from V and 15 bases from J, leaving 14 bases between.

CDR3 nucleotide sequence: TGTGCCAGTAGTAAAGTACAGGGCAATCAGCCCCAGCATTTT. Translated: CASSKVQGNQPQHF. V and J are TRBV19 and TRBJ1-5; D perhaps matches TRBD1 (5 bases). Trimming stripped 4 bases from V and 2 bases from J, with 9 bases between. The CDR3 spans 14 residues. Germline values: CDR1 LNHDA, CDR2 SQIVND (reference sequence).

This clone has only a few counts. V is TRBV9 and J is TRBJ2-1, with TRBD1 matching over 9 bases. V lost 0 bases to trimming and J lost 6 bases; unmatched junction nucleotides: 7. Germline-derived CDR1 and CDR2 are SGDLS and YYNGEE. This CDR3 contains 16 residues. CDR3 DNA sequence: TGTGCCAGCAGCGTAGGAGCCGGGACAGGGCCCAATGAGCAGTTCTTC. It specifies CASSVGAGTGPNEQFF.

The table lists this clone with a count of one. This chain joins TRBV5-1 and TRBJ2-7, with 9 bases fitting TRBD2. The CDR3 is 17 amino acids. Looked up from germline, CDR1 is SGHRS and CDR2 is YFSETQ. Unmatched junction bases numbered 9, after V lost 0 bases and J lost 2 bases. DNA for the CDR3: TGCGCCAGCAGCTTGGATAGCGGGGGAGGAACAACCTACGAGCAGTACTTC. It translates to CASSLDSGGGTTYEQYF.

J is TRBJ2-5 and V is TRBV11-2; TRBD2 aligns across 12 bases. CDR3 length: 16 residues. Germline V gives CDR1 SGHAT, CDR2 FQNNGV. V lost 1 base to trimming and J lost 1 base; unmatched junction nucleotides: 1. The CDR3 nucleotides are TGTGCCAGCAGCTTAGCACTAGCGGGGGGCCAAGAGACCCAGTACTTC. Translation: CASSLALAGGQETQYF.

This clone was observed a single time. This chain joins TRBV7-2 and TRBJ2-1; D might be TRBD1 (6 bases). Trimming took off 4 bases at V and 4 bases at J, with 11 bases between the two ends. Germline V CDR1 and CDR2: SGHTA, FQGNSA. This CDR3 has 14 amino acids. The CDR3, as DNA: TGTGCCAGCAGCTGGACAGATGCATACAATGAGCAGTTCTTC. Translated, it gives CASSWTDAYNEQFF.

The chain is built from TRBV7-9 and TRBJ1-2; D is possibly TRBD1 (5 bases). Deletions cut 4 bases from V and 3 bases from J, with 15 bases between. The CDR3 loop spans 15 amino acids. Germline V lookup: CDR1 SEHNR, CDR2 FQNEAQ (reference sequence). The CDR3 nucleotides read TGTGCCAGCAGCTCCGGATGGGAAGGGGACTATGGCTACACCTTC. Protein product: CASSSGWEGDYGYTF.

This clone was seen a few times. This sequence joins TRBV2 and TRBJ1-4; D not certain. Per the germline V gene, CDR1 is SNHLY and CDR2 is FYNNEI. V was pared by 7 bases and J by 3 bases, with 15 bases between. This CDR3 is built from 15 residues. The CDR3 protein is CASTLRAGSNEKLFF. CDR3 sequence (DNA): TGTGCCAGCACCCTGAGGGCAGGATCTAATGAAAAACTGTTTTTT.

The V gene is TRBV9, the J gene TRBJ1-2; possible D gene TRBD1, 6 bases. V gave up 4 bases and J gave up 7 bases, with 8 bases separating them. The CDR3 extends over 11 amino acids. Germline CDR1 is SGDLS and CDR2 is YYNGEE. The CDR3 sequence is CASSRQAGYTF. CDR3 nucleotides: TGTGCCAGCAGCCGACAGGCTGGCTACACCTTC. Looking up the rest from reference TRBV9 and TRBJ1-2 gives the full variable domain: DSGVTQTPKHLITATGQRVTLRCSPRSGDLSVYWYQQSLDQGLQFLIQYYNGEERAKGNILERFSAQQFPDLHSELNLSSLELGDSALYFCASSRQAGYTFGSGTRLTVV.

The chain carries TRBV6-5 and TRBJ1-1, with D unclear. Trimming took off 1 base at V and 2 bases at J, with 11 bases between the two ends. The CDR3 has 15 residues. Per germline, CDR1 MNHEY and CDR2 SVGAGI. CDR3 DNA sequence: TGTGCCAGCAGTTACTTTCGGGGTTCTAACACTGAAGCTTTCTTT. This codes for CASSYFRGSNTEAFF.

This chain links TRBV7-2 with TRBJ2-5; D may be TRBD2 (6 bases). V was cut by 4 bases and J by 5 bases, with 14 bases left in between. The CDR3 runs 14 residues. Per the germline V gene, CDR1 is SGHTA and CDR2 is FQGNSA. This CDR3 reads CASSSSRGAETQYF. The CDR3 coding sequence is TGTGCCAGCAGCTCGTCGCGGGGTGCGGAGACCCAGTACTTC.

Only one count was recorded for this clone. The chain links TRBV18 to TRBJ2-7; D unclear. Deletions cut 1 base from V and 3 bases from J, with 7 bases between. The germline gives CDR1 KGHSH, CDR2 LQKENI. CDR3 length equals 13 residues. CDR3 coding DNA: TGTGCCAGCTCACCACGTGAGAACTACGAGCAGTACTTC. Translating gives CASSPRENYEQYF.

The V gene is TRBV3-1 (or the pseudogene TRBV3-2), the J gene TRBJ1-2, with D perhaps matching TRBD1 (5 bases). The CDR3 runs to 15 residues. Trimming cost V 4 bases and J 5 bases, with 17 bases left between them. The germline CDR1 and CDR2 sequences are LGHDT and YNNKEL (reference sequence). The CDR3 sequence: CASSPRGTAGYGYTF. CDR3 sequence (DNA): TGTGCCAGCAGCCCCAGAGGGACCGCCGGTTATGGCTACACCTTC.

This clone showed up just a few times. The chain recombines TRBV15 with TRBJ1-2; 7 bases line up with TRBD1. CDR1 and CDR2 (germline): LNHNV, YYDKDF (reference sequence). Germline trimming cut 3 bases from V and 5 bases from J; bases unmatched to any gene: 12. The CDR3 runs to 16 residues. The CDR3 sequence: CATSRRGVGTAYGYTF. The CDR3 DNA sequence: TGTGCCACCAGCAGGAGAGGTGTCGGGACAGCGTATGGCTACACCTTC. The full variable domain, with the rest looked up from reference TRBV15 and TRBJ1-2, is DAMVIQNPRYQVTQFGKPVTLSCSQTLNHNVMYWYQQKSSQAPKLLFHYYDKDFNNEADTPDNFQSRRPNTSFCFLDIRSPGLGDTAMYLCATSRRGVGTAYGYTFGSGTRLTVV.

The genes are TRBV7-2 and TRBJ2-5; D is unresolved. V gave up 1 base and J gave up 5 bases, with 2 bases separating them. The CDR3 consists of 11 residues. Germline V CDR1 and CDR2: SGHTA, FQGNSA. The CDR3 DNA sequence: TGTGCCAGCAGCTTAGTCGAGACCCAGTACTTC. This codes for CASSLVETQYF.

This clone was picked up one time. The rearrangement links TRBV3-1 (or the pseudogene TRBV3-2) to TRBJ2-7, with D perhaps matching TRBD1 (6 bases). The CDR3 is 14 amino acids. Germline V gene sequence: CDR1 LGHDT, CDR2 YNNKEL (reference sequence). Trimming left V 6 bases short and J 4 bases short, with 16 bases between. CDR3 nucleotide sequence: TGTGCCAGCAGGGATGCCGGGACACTTTACGAGCAGTACTTC. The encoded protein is CASRDAGTLYEQYF.

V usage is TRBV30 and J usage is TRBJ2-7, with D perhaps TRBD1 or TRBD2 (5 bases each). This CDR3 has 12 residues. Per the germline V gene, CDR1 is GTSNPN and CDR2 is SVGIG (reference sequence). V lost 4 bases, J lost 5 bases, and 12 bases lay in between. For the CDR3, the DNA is TGTGCCTGGACGGGACGGGGCCACGAGCAGTACTTC. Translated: CAWTGRGHEQYF.

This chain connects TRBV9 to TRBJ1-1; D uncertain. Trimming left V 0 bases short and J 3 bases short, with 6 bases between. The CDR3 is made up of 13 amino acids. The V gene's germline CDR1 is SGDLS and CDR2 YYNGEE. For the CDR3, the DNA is TGTGCCAGCAGCGTAGGACAATACACTGAAGCTTTCTTT. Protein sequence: CASSVGQYTEAFF.

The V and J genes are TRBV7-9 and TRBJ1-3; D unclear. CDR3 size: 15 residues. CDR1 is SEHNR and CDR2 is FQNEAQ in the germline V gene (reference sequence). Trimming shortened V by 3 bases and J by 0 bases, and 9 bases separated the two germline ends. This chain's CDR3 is CASSFEGLSGNTIYF. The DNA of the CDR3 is TGTGCCAGCAGCTTCGAGGGTCTCTCTGGAAACACCATATATTTT.

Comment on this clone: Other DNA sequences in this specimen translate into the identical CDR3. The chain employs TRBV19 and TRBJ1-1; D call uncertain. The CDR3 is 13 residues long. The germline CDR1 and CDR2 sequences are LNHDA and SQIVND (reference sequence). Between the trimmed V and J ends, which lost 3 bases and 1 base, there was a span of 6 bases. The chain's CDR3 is CASSIGENTEAFF. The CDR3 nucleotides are TGTGCCAGTAGTATCGGGGAGAACACTGAAGCTTTCTTT.

CDR3 DNA: TGTGCCAGCAGTGAAGGGACAGGGCGAAACTCTGAAGCTTTCTTT. It specifies CASSEGTGRNSEAFF. This chain connects TRBV6-1 to TRBJ1-1, with 8 positions matching TRBD1. The CDR3 consists of 15 residues. Germline lookup yields CDR1 MNHNS and CDR2 SASEGT. The J segment lost 6 bases and the V segment lost 1 base, leaving 7 bases of the junction unmatched.

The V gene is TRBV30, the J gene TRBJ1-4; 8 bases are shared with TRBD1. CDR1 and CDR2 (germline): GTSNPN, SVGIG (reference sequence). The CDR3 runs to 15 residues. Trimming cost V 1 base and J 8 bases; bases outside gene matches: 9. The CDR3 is CAWSAQDRGGEKLFF. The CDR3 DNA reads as TGTGCCTGGAGTGCACAAGACAGGGGTGGCGAAAAACTGTTTTTT.

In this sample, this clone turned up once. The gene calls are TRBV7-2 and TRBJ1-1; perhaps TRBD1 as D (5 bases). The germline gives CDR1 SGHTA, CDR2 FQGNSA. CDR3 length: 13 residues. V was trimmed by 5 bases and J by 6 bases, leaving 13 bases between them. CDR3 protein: CASSIRQGAEAFF. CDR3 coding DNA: TGTGCCAGCAGCATCAGGCAGGGCGCTGAAGCTTTCTTT.

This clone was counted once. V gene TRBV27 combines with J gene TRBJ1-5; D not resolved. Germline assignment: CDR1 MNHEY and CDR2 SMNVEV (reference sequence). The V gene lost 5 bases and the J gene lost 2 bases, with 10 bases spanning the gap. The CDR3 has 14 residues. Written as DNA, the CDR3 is TGTGCCAGCAGTATGGGCGGGGGCAATCAGCCCCAGCATTTT. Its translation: CASSMGGGNQPQHF.

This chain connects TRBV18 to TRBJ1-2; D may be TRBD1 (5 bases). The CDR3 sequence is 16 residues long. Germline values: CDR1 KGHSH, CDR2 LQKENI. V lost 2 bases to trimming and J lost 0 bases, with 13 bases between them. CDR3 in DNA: TGTGCCAGCTCACCATTAAAAAGGGGTTCTAACTATGGCTACACCTTC. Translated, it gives CASSPLKRGSNYGYTF.